The rows below give T cell receptor beta chains drawn from one sample of a study of blood T cell repertoires in COVID-19. Generated by immunoSEQ multiplex PCR, the TCRdb table keeps only in-frame clones and is missing some. The table records roughly 61,000 clones, roughly 90% of them present only once. Sequencing was performed on peripheral blood. The receptors shown here come from a man older than 75 with acute or convalescent COVID-19. Each CDR3 is given with its conserved first and last residue. A D gene is named only where the DNA matches it firmly. Only some rows state a clone size, as once, few, many or a class for expanded clones.

-	once	TRBV19	TRBJ2-3	TGTGCCAGTAGTGGCCCAGCAGGCGGCACAGATACGCAGTATTTT	CASSGPAGGTDTQYF
TRBD1	-	TRBV6-5	TRBJ1-2	TGTGCCAGCAGTCAACCGGGACAGGAGTATGGCTACACCTTC	CASSQPGQEYGYTF
TRBD1	-	TRBV5-4	TRBJ1-4	TGTGCCAGCAGCTTACGGACAGGAACTAATGAAAAACTGTTTTTT	CASSLRTGTNEKLFF
-	-	TRBV5-6	TRBJ2-7	TGTGCCAGCAGCTTGGCTGGCTTCTACGAGCAGTACTTC	CASSLAGFYEQYF
-	-	TRBV11-2	TRBJ2-7	TGTGCCAGCAGCTTAGATAGGGGAAGGGAGCAGTACTTC	CASSLDRGREQYF
-	-	TRBV28	TRBJ2-7	TGTGCCAGCAGTTTCGACAGGAATCCTGCCTACGAGCAGTACTTC	CASSFDRNPAYEQYF
TRBD1	-	TRBV6-5	TRBJ1-2	TGTGCCAGCAGCCTGACACGGGACAGGGGCGATGGCTACACCTTC	CASSLTRDRGDGYTF
TRBD1	-	TRBV27	TRBJ1-2	TGTGCCAGCAGTCCTAAAGGGACAGGGGGTGGCTACACCTTC	CASSPKGTGGGYTF
-	-	TRBV4-1	TRBJ2-2	TGCGCCAGCAGCCAAGATCTCATGGTAGCGCGGGACACCGGGGAGCTGTTTTTT	CASSQDLMVARDTGELFF
TRBD1	-	TRBV5-5	TRBJ1-5	TGTGCCAGCAGCCAGAGGGACAGCCCGAACAATCAGCCCCAGCATTTT	CASSQRDSPNNQPQHF
-	-	TRBV3-1/TRBV3-2	TRBJ2-7	TGTGCCAGCAGCCAGTTGAGGACAGTCCACGAGCAGTACTTC	CASSQLRTVHEQYF
-	-	TRBV6-1	TRBJ1-1	TGTGCCAGCAGTGAAGCGCCGGGGGAAGTGCCTGAAGCTTTCTTT	CASSEAPGEVPEAFF
-	few	TRBV21-1	TRBJ1-4	TGTGCCAGCAGCGTCCGGACAGGCCCTAATGAAAAACTGTTTTTT	CASSVRTGPNEKLFF
-	-	TRBV5-6	TRBJ1-4	TGTGCCAGCAGCTTAGATCAGGGGACCTATGATGAAAAACTGTTTTTT	CASSLDQGTYDEKLFF
-	once	TRBV5-5	TRBJ2-3	TGTGCCAGCAGCGCCTTAGGGGGGGCGAGCACAGATACGCAGTATTTT	CASSALGGASTDTQYF
-	-	TRBV6-5	TRBJ2-5	TGTGCCAGCAGTCGAGATAGACACGAGACCCAGTACTTC	CASSRDRHETQYF
-	-	TRBV5-1	TRBJ2-7	TGCGCCAGCAGCTTGGCCTTCGGGGGCTACGAGCAGTACTTC	CASSLAFGGYEQYF
-	-	TRBV6-5	TRBJ2-4	TGTGCCAGCAGTGACTCGGGCGTAGCCAAAAACATTCAGTACTTC	CASSDSGVAKNIQYF
-	-	TRBV20-1	TRBJ2-7	TGCAGTGTCCCGGGGGCCTACGAGCAGTACTTC	CSVPGAYEQYF
TRBD1	-	TRBV7-9	TRBJ1-2	TGTGCCAGCAGCGTACAGGGGGTGGCTAACTATGGCTACACCTTC	CASSVQGVANYGYTF
TRBD1	-	TRBV3-1/TRBV3-2	TRBJ1-2	TGTGCCAGCAGCCAAAACAGGGGATGGGGCTACACCTTC	CASSQNRGWGYTF
TRBD1	once	TRBV19	TRBJ2-7	TGTGCCAGTAGTATAAGACAGGGCTCCTACGAGCAGTACTTC	CASSIRQGSYEQYF
-	-	TRBV9	TRBJ1-6	TGTGCCAGCAGCCACCGGGAGGGACATTCACCCCTCCACTTT	CASSHREGHSPLHF
-	-	TRBV27	TRBJ1-1	TGTGCCAGCAGTCGATCTCGGTACACTGAAGCTTTCTTT	CASSRSRYTEAFF
TRBD1	-	TRBV10-2	TRBJ2-7	TGCGCCAGCAGTTATCCGGGACAGCCAACCTACGAGCAGTACTTC	CASSYPGQPTYEQYF
-	many	TRBV6-6	TRBJ2-3	TGTGCCAGCAGTTACGGACAGGGAGGGGATACGCAGTATTTT	CASSYGQGGDTQYF
TRBD1	once	TRBV27	TRBJ2-2	TGTGCCAGCAGGTACAGGGGGCCGTGGACCGGGGAGCTGTTTTTT	CASRYRGPWTGELFF
-	-	TRBV6-5	TRBJ2-6	TGTGCCAGCAGTTCCCCCCCCGGTGCTGGGGCCAACGTCCTGACTTTC	CASSSPPGAGANVLTF
TRBD1	-	TRBV9	TRBJ1-2	TGTGCCAGCAGATCATCAATCCGGGACAGCGCTAGGGGCTACACCTTC	CASRSSIRDSARGYTF
-	-	TRBV29-1	TRBJ2-2	TGCAGCGTCTCGGGGGGCACGGACACCGGGGAGCTGTTTTTT	CSVSGGTDTGELFF
-	-	TRBV5-1	TRBJ1-2	TGCGCCAGCTCCCTTGCGGGCTATGGCTACACCTTC	CASSLAGYGYTF
-	-	TRBV20-1	TRBJ1-2	TGCAGTGCTAGTTTTTTGGGAGGGACCGGCTACACCTTC	CSASFLGGTGYTF
-	-	TRBV20-1	TRBJ2-5	TGCAGTGCTAGAGCCGCGGAGACCCAGTACTTC	CSARAAETQYF
TRBD1	-	TRBV7-6	TRBJ2-7	TGTGCCAGCAGCTTAGGGCAGGACAGGGCCTACGAGCAGTACTTC	CASSLGQDRAYEQYF
TRBD1	-	TRBV28	TRBJ1-2	TGTGCCAGCAGTCCGGGACAGGTTAACTATGGCTACACCTTC	CASSPGQVNYGYTF